The rows below give T cell receptor beta chains drawn from one sample of a study of cytomegalovirus exposure and HLA in healthy donors. Method: immunoSEQ multiplex PCR; TCRdb's copy keeps in-frame clones and lacks some. The sample records under 150,000 clones, 70% to 80% being singletons. Sequencing input: PBMCs. Receptor source: a human donor in good health. Both conserved end residues are part of each CDR3. D genes are given only for firm matches. Not every row has a clone size; where given, it reads once, few, many or a size class.

size	J	D	V	CDR3	DNA
few	TRBJ2-5	NA	TRBV11-1	CASGGRTEETQYF	TGTGCCAGTGGGGGGAGGACCGAAGAGACCCAGTACTTC
NA	TRBJ1-3	NA	TRBV6-5	CASSYSRNGNTIYF	TGTGCCAGCAGTTACTCCAGGAACGGAAACACCATATATTTT
once	TRBJ1-1	NA	TRBV6-5	CASSELEVWTEAFF	TGTGCCAGCAGTGAGCTTGAGGTTTGGACTGAAGCTTTCTTT
NA	TRBJ2-3	TRBD1	TRBV2	CASSEWDREKSTDTQYF	TGTGCCAGCAGTGAGTGGGACAGGGAAAAGAGCACAGATACGCAGTATTTT
once	TRBJ1-3	NA	TRBV5-1	CASSLSGSSGNTIYF	TGCGCCAGCAGCTTGAGTGGCAGCTCTGGAAACACCATATATTTT
NA	TRBJ1-4	NA	TRBV6-5	CASSYSQGRKLFF	TGTGCCAGCAGTTACAGTCAGGGGCGAAAACTGTTTTTT
NA	TRBJ1-5	NA	TRBV2	CASRALGEVQPQHF	TGTGCCAGTCGGGCCTTAGGGGAGGTTCAGCCCCAGCATTTT
NA	TRBJ1-2	NA	TRBV5-1	CASSGDLYGYTF	TGCGCCAGCAGCGGCGACTTGTATGGCTACACCTTC
NA	TRBJ2-5	NA	TRBV7-2	CASSLYGGKDGTQYF	TGTGCCAGCAGCTTATATGGGGGGAAGGACGGGACCCAGTACTTC
NA	TRBJ2-2	TRBD2	TRBV5-1	CASSTGLAMGTGELFF	TGCGCCAGCAGCACCGGACTAGCAATGGGAACCGGGGAGCTGTTTTTT
few	TRBJ2-1	TRBD1	TRBV11-3	CASSPRTGDYNEQFF	TGTGCCAGCAGCCCTCGGACAGGGGACTACAATGAGCAGTTCTTC
NA	TRBJ2-1	NA	TRBV5-1	CASSFGAGSYNEQFF	TGCGCCAGCAGCTTTGGAGCGGGCTCCTACAATGAGCAGTTCTTC